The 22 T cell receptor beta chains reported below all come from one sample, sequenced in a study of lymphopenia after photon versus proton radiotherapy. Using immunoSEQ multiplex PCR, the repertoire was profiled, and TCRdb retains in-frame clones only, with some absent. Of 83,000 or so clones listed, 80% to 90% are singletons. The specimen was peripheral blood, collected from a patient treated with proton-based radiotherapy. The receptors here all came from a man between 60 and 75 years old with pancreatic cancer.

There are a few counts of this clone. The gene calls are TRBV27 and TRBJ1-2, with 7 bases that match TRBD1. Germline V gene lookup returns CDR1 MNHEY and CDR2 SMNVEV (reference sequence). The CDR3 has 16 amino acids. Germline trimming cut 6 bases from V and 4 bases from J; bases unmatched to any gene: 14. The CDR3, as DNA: TGTGCCAGCAGACCTAGGGGGACAGACAGATTCTATGGCTACACCTTC. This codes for CASRPRGTDRFYGYTF.

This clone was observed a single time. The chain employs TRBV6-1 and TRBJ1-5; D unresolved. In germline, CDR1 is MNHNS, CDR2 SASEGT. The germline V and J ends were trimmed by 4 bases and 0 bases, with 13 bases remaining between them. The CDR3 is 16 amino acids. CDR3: CASSVTDLYSNQPQHF. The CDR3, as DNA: TGTGCCAGCAGTGTGACCGATCTTTATAGCAATCAGCCCCAGCATTTT.

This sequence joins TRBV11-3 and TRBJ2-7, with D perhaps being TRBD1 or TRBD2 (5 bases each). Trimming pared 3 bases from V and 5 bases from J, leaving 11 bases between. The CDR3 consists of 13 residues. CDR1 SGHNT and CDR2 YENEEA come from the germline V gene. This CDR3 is CASSFRRDDEQYF. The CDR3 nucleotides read TGTGCCAGCAGCTTTCGCCGGGACGACGAGCAGTACTTC.

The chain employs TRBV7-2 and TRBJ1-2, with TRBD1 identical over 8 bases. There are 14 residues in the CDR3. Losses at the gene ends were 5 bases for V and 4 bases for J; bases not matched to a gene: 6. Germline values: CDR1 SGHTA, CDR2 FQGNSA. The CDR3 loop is CASSPRTGFYGYTF. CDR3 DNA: TGTGCCAGCAGCCCACGGACAGGGTTCTATGGCTACACCTTC.

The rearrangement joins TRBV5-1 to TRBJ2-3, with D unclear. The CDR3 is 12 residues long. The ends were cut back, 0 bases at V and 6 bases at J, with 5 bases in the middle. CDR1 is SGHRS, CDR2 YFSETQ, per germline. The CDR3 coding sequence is TGCGCCAGCAGCTTGGAAGTGGATACGCAGTATTTT. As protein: CASSLEVDTQYF.

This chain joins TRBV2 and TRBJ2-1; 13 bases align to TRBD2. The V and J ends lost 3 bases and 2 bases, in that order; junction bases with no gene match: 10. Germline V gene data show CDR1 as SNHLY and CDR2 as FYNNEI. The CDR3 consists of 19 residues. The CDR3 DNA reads TGTGCCAGCAGTGACTTGTTACTAGCGGGAGGGAAGGCCTACAATGAGCAGTTCTTC. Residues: CASSDLLLAGGKAYNEQFF.

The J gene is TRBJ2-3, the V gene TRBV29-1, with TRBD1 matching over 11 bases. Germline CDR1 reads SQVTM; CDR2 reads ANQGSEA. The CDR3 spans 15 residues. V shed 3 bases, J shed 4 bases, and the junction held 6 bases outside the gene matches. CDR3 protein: CSVEGGTGGSDTQYF. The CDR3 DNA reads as TGCAGCGTTGAGGGTGGGACAGGGGGGTCAGATACGCAGTATTTT.

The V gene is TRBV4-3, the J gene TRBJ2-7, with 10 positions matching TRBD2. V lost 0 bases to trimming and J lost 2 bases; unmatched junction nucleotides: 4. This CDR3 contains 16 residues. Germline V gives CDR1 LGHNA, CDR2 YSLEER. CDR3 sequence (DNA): TGCGCCAGCAGCCAAGAGTGGCTAGCGGGAGCCTACGAGCAGTACTTC. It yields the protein CASSQEWLAGAYEQYF.

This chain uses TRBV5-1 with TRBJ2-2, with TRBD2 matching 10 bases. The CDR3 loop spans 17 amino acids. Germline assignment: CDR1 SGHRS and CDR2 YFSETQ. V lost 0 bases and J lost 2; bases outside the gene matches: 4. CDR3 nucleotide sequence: TGCGCCAGCAGCTTGGGCAGGACTAGCGGAAACACCGGGGAGCTGTTTTTT. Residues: CASSLGRTSGNTGELFF.

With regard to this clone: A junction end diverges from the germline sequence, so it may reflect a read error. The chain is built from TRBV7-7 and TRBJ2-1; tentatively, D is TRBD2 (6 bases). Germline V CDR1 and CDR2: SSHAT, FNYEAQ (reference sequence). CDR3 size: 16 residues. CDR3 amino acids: CASSLGGAGSYNEQFF. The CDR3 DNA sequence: TGTGCTAGCAGCTTAGGCGGGGCTGGTTCCTACAATGAGCAGTTCTTC. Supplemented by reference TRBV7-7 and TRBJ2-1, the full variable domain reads GAGVSQSPRYKVTKRGQDVTLRCDPISSHATLYWYQQALGQGPEFLTYFNYEAQPDKSGLPSDRFSAERPEGSISTLTIQRTEQRDSAMYRCASSLGGAGSYNEQFFGPGTRLTVL.

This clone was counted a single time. CDR3 sequence reads: CASIVTSNTEAFF. CDR3 nucleotides: TGTGCCAGCATTGTGACTTCGAACACTGAAGCTTTCTTT. This sequence joins TRBV6-6 and TRBJ1-1; unclear D gene. Germline V gene data show CDR1 as MNHNY and CDR2 as SVGAGI (reference sequence). The CDR3 covers 13 residues. V lost 7 bases and J lost 1, with 10 bases in between.

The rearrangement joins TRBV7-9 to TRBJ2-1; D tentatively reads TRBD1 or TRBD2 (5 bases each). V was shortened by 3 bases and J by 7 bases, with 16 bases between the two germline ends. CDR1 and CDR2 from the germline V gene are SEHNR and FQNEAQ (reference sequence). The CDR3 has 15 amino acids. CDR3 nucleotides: TGTGCCAGCAGCTTTCGGGACGGCCTCTTGAATGAGCAGTTCTTC. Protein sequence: CASSFRDGLLNEQFF.

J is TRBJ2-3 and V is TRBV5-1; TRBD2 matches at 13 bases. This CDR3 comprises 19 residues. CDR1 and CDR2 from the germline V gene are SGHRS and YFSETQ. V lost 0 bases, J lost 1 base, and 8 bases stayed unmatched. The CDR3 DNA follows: TGCGCCAGCAGCTTGGACCCGGGACTAGCGGGATTGGGCACAGATACGCAGTATTTT. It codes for CASSLDPGLAGLGTDTQYF.

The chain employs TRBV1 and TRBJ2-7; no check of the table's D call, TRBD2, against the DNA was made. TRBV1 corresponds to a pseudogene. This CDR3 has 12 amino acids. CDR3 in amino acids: CTSPGSSYEQYF. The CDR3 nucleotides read TGCACCAGCCCCGGTTCCTCCTACGAGCAGTACTTC.

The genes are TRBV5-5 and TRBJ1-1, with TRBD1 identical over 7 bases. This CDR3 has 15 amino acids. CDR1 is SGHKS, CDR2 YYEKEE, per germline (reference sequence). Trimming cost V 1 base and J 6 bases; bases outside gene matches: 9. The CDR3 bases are TGTGCCAGCAGCTTGATCCCAGGGGGGGTCTCTGAAGCTTTCTTT. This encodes CASSLIPGGVSEAFF.

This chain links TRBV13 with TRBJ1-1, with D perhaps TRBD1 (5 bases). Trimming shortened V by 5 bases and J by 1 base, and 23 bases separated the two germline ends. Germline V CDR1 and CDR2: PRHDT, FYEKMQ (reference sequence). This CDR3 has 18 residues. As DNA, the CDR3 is TGTGCCAGCAGCCCCCCGATCCGGGACCGGTTAAGGAACACTGAAGCTTTCTTT. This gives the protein CASSPPIRDRLRNTEAFF. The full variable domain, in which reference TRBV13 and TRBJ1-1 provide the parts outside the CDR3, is AAGVIQSPRHLIKEKRETATLKCYPIPRHDTVYWYQQGPGQDPQFLISFYEKMQSDKGSIPDRFSAQQFSDYHSELNMSSLELGDSALYFCASSPPIRDRLRNTEAFFGQGTRLTVV.

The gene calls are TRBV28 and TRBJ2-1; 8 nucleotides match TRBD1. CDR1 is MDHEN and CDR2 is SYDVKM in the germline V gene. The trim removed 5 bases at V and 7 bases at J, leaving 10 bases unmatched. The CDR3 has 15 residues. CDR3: CASSIAGTGQNEQFF. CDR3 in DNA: TGTGCCAGCAGTATAGCCGGGACAGGTCAGAATGAGCAGTTCTTC.

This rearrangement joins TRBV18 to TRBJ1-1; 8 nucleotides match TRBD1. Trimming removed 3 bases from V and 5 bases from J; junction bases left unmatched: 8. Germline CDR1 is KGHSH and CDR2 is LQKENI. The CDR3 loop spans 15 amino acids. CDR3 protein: CASSPPRTGWTEAFF. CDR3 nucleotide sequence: TGTGCCAGCTCACCGCCTCGGACAGGGTGGACTGAAGCTTTCTTT.

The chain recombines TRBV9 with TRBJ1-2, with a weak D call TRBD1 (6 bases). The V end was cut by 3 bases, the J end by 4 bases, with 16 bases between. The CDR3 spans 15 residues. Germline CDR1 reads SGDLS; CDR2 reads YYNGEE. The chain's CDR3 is CASSDGRGGGYGYTF. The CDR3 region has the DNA TGTGCCAGCAGCGACGGAAGGGGGGGCGGCTATGGCTACACCTTC.

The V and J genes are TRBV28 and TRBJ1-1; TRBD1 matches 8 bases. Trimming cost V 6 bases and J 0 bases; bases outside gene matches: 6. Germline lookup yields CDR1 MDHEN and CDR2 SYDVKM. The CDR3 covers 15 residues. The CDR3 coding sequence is TGTGCCAGCAGACTGAGGACAGGGCTGAACACTGAAGCTTTCTTT. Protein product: CASRLRTGLNTEAFF.

CDR3 DNA sequence: TGTGCCAGCAGTTTATCTTTTGCACAGGACTACTATGGCTACACCTTC. Its protein is CASSLSFAQDYYGYTF. The V call is TRBV27, the J call TRBJ1-2, with D maybe TRBD1 (5 bases). CDR1 and CDR2 (germline): MNHEY, SMNVEV (reference sequence). The CDR3 spans 16 residues. Trimming removed 0 bases from V and 3 bases from J, with 14 bases in between.

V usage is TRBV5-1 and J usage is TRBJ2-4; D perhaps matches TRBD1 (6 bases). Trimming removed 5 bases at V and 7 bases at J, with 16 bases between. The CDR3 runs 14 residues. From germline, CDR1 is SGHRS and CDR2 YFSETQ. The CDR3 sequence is CASRIGTDSNIQYF. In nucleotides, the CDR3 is TGCGCCAGCAGAATCGGGACGGACAGTAACATTCAGTACTTC.